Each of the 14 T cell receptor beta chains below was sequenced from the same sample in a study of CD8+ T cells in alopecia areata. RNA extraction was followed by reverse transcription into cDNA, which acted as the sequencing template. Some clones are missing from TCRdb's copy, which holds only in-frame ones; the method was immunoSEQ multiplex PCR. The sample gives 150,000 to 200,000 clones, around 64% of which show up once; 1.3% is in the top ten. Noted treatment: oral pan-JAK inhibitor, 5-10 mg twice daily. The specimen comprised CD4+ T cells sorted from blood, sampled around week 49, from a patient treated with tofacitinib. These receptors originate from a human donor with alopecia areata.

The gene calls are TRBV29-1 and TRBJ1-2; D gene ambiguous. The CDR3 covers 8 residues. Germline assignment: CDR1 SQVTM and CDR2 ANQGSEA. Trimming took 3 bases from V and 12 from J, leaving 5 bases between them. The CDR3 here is CSVEDHTF. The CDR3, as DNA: TGCAGCGTTGAGGACCACACCTTC.

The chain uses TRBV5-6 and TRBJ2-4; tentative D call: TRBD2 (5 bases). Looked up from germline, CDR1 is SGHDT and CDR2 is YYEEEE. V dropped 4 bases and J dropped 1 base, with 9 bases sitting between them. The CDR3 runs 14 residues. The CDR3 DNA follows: TGTGCCAGCAGCCTGGGAGCTGCCAAAAACATTCAGTACTTC. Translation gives CASSLGAAKNIQYF.

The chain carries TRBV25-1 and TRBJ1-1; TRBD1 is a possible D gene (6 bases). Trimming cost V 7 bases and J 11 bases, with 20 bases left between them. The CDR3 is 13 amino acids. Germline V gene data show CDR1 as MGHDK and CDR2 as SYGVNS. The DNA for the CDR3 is TGTGCCAGCATCCCAAGGGGGGGTGGCCGTGCTTTCTTT. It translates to CASIPRGGGRAFF. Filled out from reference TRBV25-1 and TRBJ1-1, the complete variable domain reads EADIYQTPRYLVIGTGKKITLECSQTMGHDKMYWYQQDPGMELHLIHYSYGVNSTEKGDLSSESTVSRIRTEHFPLTLESARPSHTSQYLCASIPRGGGRAFFGQGTRLTVV.

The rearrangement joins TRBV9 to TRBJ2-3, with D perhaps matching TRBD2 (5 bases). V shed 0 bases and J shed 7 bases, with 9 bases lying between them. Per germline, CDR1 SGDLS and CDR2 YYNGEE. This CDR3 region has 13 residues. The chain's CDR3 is CASSVESGNTQYF. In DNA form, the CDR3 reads TGTGCCAGCAGCGTAGAATCGGGAAATACGCAGTATTTT.

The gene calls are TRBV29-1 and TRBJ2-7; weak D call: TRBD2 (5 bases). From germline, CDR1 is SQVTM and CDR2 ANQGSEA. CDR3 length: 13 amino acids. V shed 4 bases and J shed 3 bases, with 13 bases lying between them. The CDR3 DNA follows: TGCAGCGTTGGACTCGTGGCGGGCTACGAGCAGTACTTC. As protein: CSVGLVAGYEQYF.

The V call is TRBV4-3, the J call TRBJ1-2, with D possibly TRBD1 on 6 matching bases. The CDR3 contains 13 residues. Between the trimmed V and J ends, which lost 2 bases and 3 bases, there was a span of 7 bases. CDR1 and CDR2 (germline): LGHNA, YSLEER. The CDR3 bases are TGCGCCAGCAGCCAACAGGGGTACTATGGCTACACCTTC. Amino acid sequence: CASSQQGYYGYTF.

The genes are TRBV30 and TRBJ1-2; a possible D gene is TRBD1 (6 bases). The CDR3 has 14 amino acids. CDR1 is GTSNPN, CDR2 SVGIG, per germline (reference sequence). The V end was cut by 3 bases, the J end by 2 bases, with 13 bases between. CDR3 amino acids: CAWSRQVYNYGYTF. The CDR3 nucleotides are TGTGCCTGGAGCAGACAGGTCTACAACTATGGCTACACCTTC.

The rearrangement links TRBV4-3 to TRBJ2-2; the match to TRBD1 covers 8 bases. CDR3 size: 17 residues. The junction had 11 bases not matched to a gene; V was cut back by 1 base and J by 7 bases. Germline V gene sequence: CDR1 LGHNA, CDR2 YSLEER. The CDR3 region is CASSQVLARGLGGELFF. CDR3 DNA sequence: TGCGCCAGCAGCCAAGTATTAGCCAGGGGGCTCGGCGGGGAGCTGTTTTTT.

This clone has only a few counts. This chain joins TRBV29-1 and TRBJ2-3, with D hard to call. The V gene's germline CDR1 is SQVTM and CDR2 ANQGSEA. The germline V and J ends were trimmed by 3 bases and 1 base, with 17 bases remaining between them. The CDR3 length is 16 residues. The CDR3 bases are TGCAGCGTTGAGTCCCGACTGCGCTTGGGCACAGATACGCAGTATTTT. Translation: CSVESRLRLGTDTQYF.

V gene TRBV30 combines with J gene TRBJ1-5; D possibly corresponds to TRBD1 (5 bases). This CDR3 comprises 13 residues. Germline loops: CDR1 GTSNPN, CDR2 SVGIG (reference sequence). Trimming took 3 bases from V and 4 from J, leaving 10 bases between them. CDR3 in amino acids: CAWSSGGNQPQHF. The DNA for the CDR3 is TGTGCCTGGAGCTCTGGGGGGAATCAGCCCCAGCATTTT.

The CDR3: CAWRTFNSYNEQFF. DNA of the CDR3: TGTGCCTGGAGGACTTTTAATTCCTACAATGAGCAGTTCTTC. V usage is TRBV30 and J usage is TRBJ2-1; D is uncertain. V was pared by 3 bases and J by 1 base, with 10 bases between. CDR3 length: 14 residues. Germline V lookup: CDR1 GTSNPN, CDR2 SVGIG (reference sequence).

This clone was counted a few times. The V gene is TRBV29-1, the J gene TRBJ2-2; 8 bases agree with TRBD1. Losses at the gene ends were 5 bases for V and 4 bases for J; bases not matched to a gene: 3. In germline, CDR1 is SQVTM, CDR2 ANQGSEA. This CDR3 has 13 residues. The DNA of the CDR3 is TGCAGCGTTCTCCAGGGGGCCACCGGGGAGCTGTTTTTT. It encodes CSVLQGATGELFF.

This CDR3 reads CASSLTQGLAGELFF. The CDR3 nucleotides are TGTGCCAGCAGCCTTACTCAGGGTTTGGCCGGGGAGCTGTTTTTT. The rearrangement links TRBV9 to TRBJ2-2; possible D gene TRBD1, 5 bases. Germline loops: CDR1 SGDLS, CDR2 YYNGEE. CDR3 length equals 15 residues. V was trimmed by 4 bases and J by 6 bases, leaving 16 bases between them.

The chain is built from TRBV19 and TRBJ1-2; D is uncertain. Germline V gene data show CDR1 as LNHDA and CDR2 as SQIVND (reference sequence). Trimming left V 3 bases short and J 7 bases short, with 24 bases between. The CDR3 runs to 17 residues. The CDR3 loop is CASSMKGHLTSTFGYTF. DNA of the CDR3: TGTGCCAGTAGTATGAAGGGCCACCTAACCTCTACCTTTGGCTACACCTTC.